This TCR beta chain was recovered during a study of blood T cell repertoires in COVID-19. CDR1 SGHNT and CDR2 YYREEE come from the germline V gene (reference sequence). Trimming left V 4 bases short and J 3 bases short, with 8 bases between. This CDR3 comprises 13 residues. Only in-frame clones appear in the TCRdb table, and some are missing; sequencing was by immunoSEQ multiplex PCR. The data hold 70,000 or so clones, with roughly nine tenths observed a single time. The origin of this receptor is a middle-aged man with acute or convalescent COVID-19. The chain is built from TRBV5-4 and TRBJ2-1; TRBD1 might be the D (5 bases). Source material: peripheral blood. In DNA, the CDR3 is TGTGCCAGCAGCGTAGGGGTCTACAATGAGCAGTTCTTC. As protein: CASSVGVYNEQFF. Full variable domain (missing parts from reference TRBV5-4 and TRBJ2-1): ETGVTQSPTHLIKTRGQQVTLRCSSQSGHNTVSWYQQALGQGPQFIFQYYREEENGRGNFPPRFSGLQFPNYSSELNVNALELDDSALYLCASSVGVYNEQFFGPGTRLTVL.